This TCR beta chain was retrieved from a study of blood T cell repertoires in COVID-19. Looking at the study overall: PBMCs, B-cell-depleted T cells, or T cells were the source of the cDNA or gDNA that made up the material.

The CDR3 is 16 amino acids. The J segment lost 0 bases and the V segment lost 6 bases, leaving 3 bases of the junction unmatched. Per the germline V gene, CDR1 is MDHEN and CDR2 is SYDVKM. Clones were read by immunoSEQ multiplex PCR, and TCRdb kept only the in-frame ones, dropping some. The top ten clones hold approximately 1.4% of a sample with around 270,000 clones, roughly 89% of them seen once. J is TRBJ1-4 and V is TRBV28, with 11 bases lining up with TRBD1. The specimen sequenced was peripheral blood. The sequence was collected from a woman between 40 and 50 years old who had recovered from COVID-19. The CDR3 DNA follows: TGTGCCAGCAGGCGGGACAGGGGGACAACTAATGAAAAACTGTTTTTT. Protein product: CASRRDRGTTNEKLFF.